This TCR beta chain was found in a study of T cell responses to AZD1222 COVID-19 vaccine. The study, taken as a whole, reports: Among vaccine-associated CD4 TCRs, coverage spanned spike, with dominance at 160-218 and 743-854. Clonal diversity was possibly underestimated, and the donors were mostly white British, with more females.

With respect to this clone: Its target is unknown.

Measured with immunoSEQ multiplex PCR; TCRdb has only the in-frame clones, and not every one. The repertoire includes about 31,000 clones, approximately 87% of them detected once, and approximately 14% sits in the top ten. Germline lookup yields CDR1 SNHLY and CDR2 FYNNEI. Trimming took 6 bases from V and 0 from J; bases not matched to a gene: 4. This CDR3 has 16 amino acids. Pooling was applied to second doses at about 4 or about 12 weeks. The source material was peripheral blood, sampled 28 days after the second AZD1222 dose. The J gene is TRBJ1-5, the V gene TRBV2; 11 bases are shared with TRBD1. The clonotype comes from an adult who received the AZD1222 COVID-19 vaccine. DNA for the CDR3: TGTGCCAGCAGAGGGGACAGGGGGACTAGCAATCAGCCCCAGCATTTT. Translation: CASRGDRGTSNQPQHF.